Following are 27 T cell receptor beta chains from one sample sequenced in a study of glioma-infiltrating T cells after dendritic cell vaccination. The protocol was immunoSEQ multiplex PCR, while the TCRdb copy is restricted to in-frame clones and leaves out a portion. The data show 100,000 or so clones, around 91% seen once. The time point: after dendritic cell vaccination, including at tumor progression/relapse. The specimen was blood, collected after dendritic cell vaccination. These TCRs come from a human donor with glioblastoma.

With respect to this clone: Other DNA sequences in this sample translate to the same CDR3. The chain employs TRBV29-1 and TRBJ1-6; the D is unclear. Between the trimmed V and J ends, which lost 7 bases and 3 bases, there was a span of 10 bases. Germline CDR1 reads SQVTM; CDR2 reads ANQGSEA. The CDR3 is 13 residues long. The CDR3 loop is CSARTNYNSPLHF. The CDR3 coding sequence is TGCAGCGCCCGCACTAACTATAATTCACCCCTCCACTTT.

The genes are TRBV11-3 and TRBJ2-5, with 7 bases fitting TRBD1. The trim removed 3 bases at V and 1 base at J, leaving 11 bases unmatched. Germline CDR1 is SGHNT and CDR2 is YENEEA. This CDR3 spans 17 amino acids. The CDR3 spells CASSFGQVARFQETQYF. CDR3 in DNA: TGTGCCAGCAGCTTTGGACAGGTCGCCCGCTTCCAAGAGACCCAGTACTTC.

V and J are TRBV6-6 and TRBJ2-7, with D hard to call. The CDR3 is made up of 14 amino acids. Between the trimmed V and J ends, which lost 2 bases and 6 bases, there was a span of 14 bases. CDR1 is MNHNY and CDR2 is SVGAGI in the germline V gene (reference sequence). CDR3 residues: CASSYGYQAFEQYF. The DNA for the CDR3 is TGTGCCAGCAGTTACGGTTACCAAGCTTTCGAGCAGTACTTC.

The gene calls are TRBV6-1 and TRBJ2-7; 7 nucleotides match TRBD2. There are 16 residues in the CDR3. Trimming took 0 bases from V and 0 from J; bases not matched to a gene: 5. In germline, CDR1 is MNHNS, CDR2 SASEGT. In DNA, the CDR3 is TGTGCCAGCAGTGAAGCGGCGTGGGGGGGCTCCTACGAGCAGTACTTC. Encoded protein: CASSEAAWGGSYEQYF.

The chain employs TRBV5-1 and TRBJ1-1, with D perhaps matching TRBD1 (6 bases). This CDR3 region has 13 residues. Germline assignment: CDR1 SGHRS and CDR2 YFSETQ. Trimming shortened V by 7 bases and J by 1 base, and 11 bases separated the two germline ends. The CDR3 loop reads CASSQGRNTEAFF. In nucleotides, the CDR3 is TGCGCCAGCTCACAGGGTAGGAACACTGAAGCTTTCTTT.

V and J are TRBV7-9 and TRBJ2-2, with D perhaps matching TRBD2 (5 bases). This CDR3 region has 14 residues. V gave up 4 bases and J gave up 7 bases, with 13 bases separating them. Germline CDR1 reads SEHNR; CDR2 reads FQNEAQ (reference sequence). The CDR3, as DNA: TGTGCCAGCAGCTCAAGAACCCGGGGCGGGGAGCTGTTTTTT. Translating gives CASSSRTRGGELFF.

The V gene is TRBV11-2, the J gene TRBJ2-7; 11 bases fit TRBD2. V was pared by 6 bases and J by 2 bases, with 3 bases of the junction left unmatched. Looked up from germline, CDR1 is SGHAT and CDR2 is FQNNGV. The CDR3 length is 14 residues. The CDR3 loop is CASRLAGGAYEQYF. In nucleotides, the CDR3 is TGTGCCAGCAGGCTAGCGGGAGGTGCCTACGAGCAGTACTTC. The full variable domain, completed using reference TRBV11-2 and TRBJ2-7, is EAGVAQSPRYKIIEKRQSVAFWCNPISGHATLYWYQQILGQGPKLLIQFQNNGVVDDSQLPKDRFSAERLKGVDSTLKIQPAKLEDSAVYLCASRLAGGAYEQYFGPGTRLTVT.

This chain uses TRBV27 with TRBJ2-7; TRBD2 might be the D (5 bases). The CDR3 sequence is 13 residues long. The germline V gene has CDR1 MNHEY and CDR2 SMNVEV (reference sequence). V was shortened by 9 bases and J by 2 bases, with 14 bases between the two germline ends. The CDR3 region is CARTSGVPYEQYF. The CDR3 DNA sequence: TGTGCCAGGACGAGCGGCGTACCCTACGAGCAGTACTTC.

Comment on this clone: At the DNA level, this CDR3 is encoded by other sequences in the same sample as well. The CDR3 here is CAWSAGAGELFF. CDR3 coding DNA: TGTGCCTGGAGTGCCGGAGCCGGGGAGCTGTTTTTT. The chain carries TRBV30 and TRBJ2-2; D remains unclear. The V end was cut by 1 base, the J end by 6 bases, with 6 bases between. CDR1 and CDR2 (germline): GTSNPN, SVGIG (reference sequence). The CDR3 runs 12 residues.

The chain joins TRBV5-1 to TRBJ2-2; 8 bases are a match to TRBD2. CDR3 length: 16 residues. Germline V lookup: CDR1 SGHRS, CDR2 YFSETQ. The V and J ends lost 0 bases and 6 bases, in that order; junction bases with no gene match: 7. For the CDR3, the DNA is TGCGCCAGCAGCTTGGTACAGGCGGGAGGTGCCGGGGAGCTGTTTTTT. As protein: CASSLVQAGGAGELFF.

The chain uses TRBV2 and TRBJ2-5, with 16 positions matching TRBD2. The V segment lost 3 bases and the J segment 6 bases; nucleotides outside the gene matches: 7. CDR3 length: 17 residues. Germline-derived CDR1 and CDR2 are SNHLY and FYNNEI. CDR3 amino acids: CASSDKSGLAGGKTQYF. The CDR3, as DNA: TGTGCCAGCAGTGATAAATCGGGACTAGCGGGAGGGAAGACCCAGTACTTC.

The chain uses TRBV5-1 and TRBJ2-7; TRBD1 matches at 9 bases. Germline CDR1 SGHRS, CDR2 YFSETQ. The CDR3 consists of 15 residues. J was trimmed by 6 bases and V by 0 bases; bases with no gene match: 7. CDR3 loop: CASSLVPGTGTEQYF. The CDR3 region has the DNA TGCGCCAGCAGCTTGGTGCCTGGGACAGGGACCGAGCAGTACTTC.

In DNA, the CDR3 is TGCGCCAGCAGACCCGGACTAGCGGGACTCAATGAGCAGTTCTTC. This gives the protein CASRPGLAGLNEQFF. V is TRBV4-1 and J is TRBJ2-1; TRBD2 aligns across 12 bases. Germline V CDR1 and CDR2: MGHRA, YSYEKL. CDR3 length equals 15 residues. The V and J ends lost 6 bases and 6 bases, in that order; junction bases with no gene match: 6.

The chain carries TRBV11-3 and TRBJ2-5; 10 nucleotides align to TRBD2. CDR1 and CDR2 (germline): SGHNT, YENEEA. V was pared by 5 bases and J by 5 bases, with 14 bases of the junction left unmatched. This CDR3 comprises 17 residues. CDR3 loop: CASSLRSTSGKGETQYF. For the CDR3, the DNA is TGTGCCAGCAGCCTGAGGAGCACTAGCGGGAAGGGGGAGACCCAGTACTTC.

The chain employs TRBV20-1 and TRBJ2-7; 7 bases line up with TRBD1. CDR1 and CDR2 from the germline V gene are DFQATT and SNEGSKA (reference sequence). V gave up 4 bases and J gave up 3 bases; unmatched junction bases: 0. This CDR3 has 11 residues. CDR3 residues: CSATGGYEQYF. As DNA, the CDR3 is TGCAGTGCTACAGGGGGCTACGAGCAGTACTTC.

The chain carries TRBV29-1 and TRBJ1-2, with 7 bases aligning to TRBD1. The CDR3 is made up of 15 amino acids. V lost 6 bases, J lost 4 bases, and 14 bases stayed unmatched. Germline assignment: CDR1 SQVTM and CDR2 ANQGSEA. The chain's CDR3 is CSVDPTGASGYGYTF. The DNA for the CDR3 is TGCAGCGTCGACCCAACAGGGGCCTCTGGCTATGGCTACACCTTC.

The chain employs TRBV4-1 and TRBJ1-2; perhaps TRBD1 as D (6 bases). V lost 3 bases and J 9 bases, leaving 8 bases between the germline ends. Germline V gene data show CDR1 as MGHRA and CDR2 as YSYEKL. The CDR3 has 11 residues. The CDR3 here is CASSQGHRYTF. In nucleotides, the CDR3 is TGCGCCAGCAGCCAGGGACATCGCTACACCTTC.

The CDR3 protein is CASSPQGDQPQHF. CDR3 in DNA: TGTGCCAGCTCACCGCAGGGGGATCAGCCCCAGCATTTT. The J gene is TRBJ1-5, the V gene TRBV18; 7 bases are a match to TRBD1. Germline values: CDR1 KGHSH, CDR2 LQKENI. The CDR3 contains 13 residues. V shed 3 bases, J shed 5 bases, and the junction held 1 base outside the gene matches.

This clone is a singleton in its sample. V and J are TRBV9 and TRBJ2-2; 10 positions agree with TRBD2. The ends lost 0 bases at V and 3 bases at J; junction bases unmatched: 2. Per the germline V gene, CDR1 is SGDLS and CDR2 is YYNGEE. CDR3 length: 16 residues. The CDR3 region is CASSVAAGGYTGELFF. The CDR3, as DNA: TGTGCCAGCAGCGTAGCAGCGGGAGGGTACACCGGGGAGCTGTTTTTT.

The chain is built from TRBV4-1 and TRBJ2-2; a weak D match, TRBD1 (6 bases). V lost 3 bases and J 3 bases, leaving 23 bases between the germline ends. The CDR3 consists of 19 residues. Germline V gene data show CDR1 as MGHRA and CDR2 as YSYEKL. Written as DNA, the CDR3 is TGCGCCAGCAGCCAGGATCGGGACACCCCCTGGGGATACACCGGGGAGCTGTTTTTT. This codes for CASSQDRDTPWGYTGELFF.

The V call is TRBV10-3, the J call TRBJ2-1; 10 bases fit TRBD2. Germline-derived CDR1 and CDR2 are ENHRY and SYGVKD. The CDR3 is 15 amino acids. J was trimmed by 2 bases and V by 4 bases; bases with no gene match: 2. CDR3 nucleotide sequence: TGTGCCATCAGTGCTGGACTAGCGGCCTACAATGAGCAGTTCTTC. Protein: CAISAGLAAYNEQFF.

The rearrangement joins TRBV6-1 to TRBJ1-1; D remains ambiguous. Germline CDR1 and CDR2: MNHNS and SASEGT. Trimming stripped 3 bases from V and 10 bases from J, with 9 bases between. The CDR3 has 11 residues. CDR3 DNA: TGTGCCAGCAGTGACCAGGTAGGAGCTTTCTTT. Protein product: CASSDQVGAFF.

The chain couples TRBV10-2 to TRBJ2-5, with D maybe TRBD2 (5 bases). The V gene lost 2 bases and the J gene lost 0 bases, with 7 bases spanning the gap. The CDR3 is 14 residues long. Germline CDR1 reads WSHSY; CDR2 reads SAAADI. The CDR3 DNA reads TGCGCCAGCAGTGAGCGGGGATACCAAGAGACCCAGTACTTC. Its translation is CASSERGYQETQYF.

Many counts were recorded for this clone. The J gene is TRBJ1-5, the V gene TRBV19; D may be TRBD1 (6 bases). CDR3 size: 13 residues. V shed 6 bases and J shed 6 bases, with 12 bases lying between them. Germline values: CDR1 LNHDA, CDR2 SQIVND (reference sequence). The CDR3 is CASSPGVSQPQHF. The DNA of the CDR3 is TGTGCCAGTAGCCCAGGGGTAAGTCAGCCCCAGCATTTT.

This rearrangement joins TRBV5-6 to TRBJ2-1; no firm D call. The CDR3 sequence is 15 residues long. V was trimmed by 0 bases and J by 3 bases, leaving 10 bases between them. CDR1 is SGHDT, CDR2 YYEEEE, per germline. DNA for the CDR3: TGTGCCAGCAGCTTGGCTCTTGGTAGCTACAATGAGCAGTTCTTC. Translating gives CASSLALGSYNEQFF.

The chain uses TRBV11-2 and TRBJ2-1, with TRBD2 matching over 9 bases. Germline V lookup: CDR1 SGHAT, CDR2 FQNNGV. The CDR3 runs 16 residues. Trimming at V came to 2 bases and at J to 2 bases, leaving 4 bases not matched to a gene. CDR3 region: CASSLRLAVPYNEQFF. CDR3 coding DNA: TGTGCCAGCAGCTTACGACTAGCGGTCCCCTACAATGAGCAGTTCTTC.

This clone came up once. The gene calls are TRBV19 and TRBJ2-5, with TRBD2 matching 10 bases. The ends lost 5 bases at V and 5 bases at J; junction bases unmatched: 8. The germline V gene has CDR1 LNHDA and CDR2 SQIVND (reference sequence). The CDR3 has 15 residues. This chain's CDR3 is CASSPREAGGETQYF. CDR3 coding DNA: TGTGCCAGTAGTCCACGGGAAGCGGGAGGGGAGACCCAGTACTTC.